This T cell receptor beta chain was identified in a study of OX40 agonist ivuxolimab in advanced cancers. Study background: Dose-escalation subjects each had hepatocellular carcinoma, melanoma, renal cell or head and neck cancer. The dose-escalation cohort was about 87% male, with a mean age of 60 years, ranging roughly 23 to 79.

The sample holds a few counts of this clone. Its antigen is unknown. With V trimmed by 5 bases and J by 8 bases, 13 bases remained unmatched. CDR3 size: 15 residues. The germline gives CDR1 MDHEN, CDR2 SYDVKM. Study-wide points: The study observed clonal expansion of CD4+ and CD8+ blood T cells by week 6 at 0.1 to 3.0 mg/kg.

Profiling relied on immunoSEQ multiplex PCR, and the TCRdb table lists in-frame clones only, not all of them. Among roughly 90,000 clones listed, around 90% were seen once. Patients were ruled out by autoimmune disease history or systemic immunosuppression. This TCR came from an adult with an advanced solid tumor such as melanoma, head and neck, liver or kidney cancer. The chain couples TRBV28 to TRBJ1-2, with TRBD1 identical over 8 bases. The material was CD4+ or CD8+ T cells sorted from blood, obtained in a trial of the OX40 agonist ivuxolimab. CDR3 in amino acids: CASSPHSDRVSGYTF. CDR3 DNA: TGTGCCAGCAGTCCTCACTCGGACAGGGTGTCAGGCTACACCTTC.